The 28 T cell receptor beta chains below were found in one sample sequenced in a study of T cell changes during pregnancy in multiple sclerosis. Generated by immunoSEQ multiplex PCR, the TCRdb table keeps only in-frame clones and is missing some. The profile shows under 25,000 clones, around 85% of them singletons. Source: CD8+ T cells from peripheral blood mononuclear cells, taken in the first trimester of pregnancy. The receptors were sampled from a female donor in good health, enrolled as a control in a pregnancy study.

The chain joins TRBV9 to TRBJ2-7; 7 nucleotides align to TRBD2. Losses at the gene ends were 4 bases for V and 6 bases for J; bases not matched to a gene: 10. CDR3 length: 14 amino acids. From germline, CDR1 is SGDLS and CDR2 YYNGEE. The CDR3 loop is CASSRSGGGGEQYF. As DNA, the CDR3 is TGTGCCAGCAGCCGGTCGGGGGGTGGGGGCGAGCAGTACTTC.

The CDR3 DNA follows: TGTGCCAGCAGCTCCAAGGGGCGGCTCTTGGATACGCAGTATTTT. Translating it yields CASSSKGRLLDTQYF. V usage is TRBV7-2 and J usage is TRBJ2-3; TRBD1 might be the D (5 bases). From germline, CDR1 is SGHTA and CDR2 FQGNSA. The CDR3 length is 15 residues. V lost 4 bases and J lost 6, with 17 bases in between.

In this sample, this clone turned up many times. The rearrangement uses TRBV6-4 and TRBJ2-1; 8 bases align to TRBD2. After removal of 0 bases from V and 3 bases from J, the junction contained 4 bases not matched to a gene. The CDR3 consists of 16 residues. Germline V gene lookup returns CDR1 MRHNA and CDR2 SNTAGT. The CDR3 DNA follows: TGTGCCAGCAGTGACTCTGGGACTAGGGACTACAATGAGCAGTTCTTC. Translating it yields CASSDSGTRDYNEQFF.

In its sample, this clone was seen once. In nucleotides, the CDR3 is TGTGCCAGCAGCTTTTGGTTGGGAGCAAACACCGGGGAGCTGTTTTTT. Translated, it gives CASSFWLGANTGELFF. The chain employs TRBV7-9 and TRBJ2-2, with D possibly being TRBD2 (5 bases). Trimming took off 3 bases at V and 2 bases at J, with 13 bases between the two ends. The germline gives CDR1 SEHNR, CDR2 FQNEAQ (reference sequence). The CDR3 extends over 16 amino acids.

The chain combines TRBV27 with TRBJ1-1; 7 nucleotides line up with TRBD1. This CDR3 has 14 amino acids. With 9 bases clipped from V and 2 bases from J, the junction kept 9 bases outside the gene matches. Germline CDR1 is MNHEY and CDR2 is SMNVEV (reference sequence). Written as DNA, the CDR3 is TGTGCCAGTGGACACTACAGGGGAAACACTGAAGCTTTCTTT. Translation gives CASGHYRGNTEAFF.

The chain joins TRBV15 to TRBJ2-6, with TRBD2 as a possible D gene (6 bases). The CDR3 runs to 16 residues. Trimming took 0 bases from V and 4 from J, leaving 10 bases between them. Germline CDR1 reads LNHNV; CDR2 reads YYDKDF (reference sequence). CDR3 sequence: CATSRDRGSGANVLTF. For the CDR3, the DNA is TGTGCCACCAGCAGAGATCGGGGGTCCGGGGCCAACGTCCTGACTTTC.

The chain links TRBV6-6 to TRBJ2-7, with D possibly being TRBD1 (5 bases). Looked up from germline, CDR1 is MNHNY and CDR2 is SVGAGI (reference sequence). The CDR3 has 15 amino acids. Trimming took 3 bases from V and 1 from J, leaving 13 bases between them. CDR3 nucleotide sequence: TGTGCCAGCAGTTATGAGGCAGGGAAGTCCTACGAGCAGTACTTC. The encoded protein is CASSYEAGKSYEQYF.

The chain combines TRBV4-3 with TRBJ2-1, with D unresolved. Germline V lookup: CDR1 LGHNA, CDR2 YSLEER. Trimming left V 2 bases short and J 3 bases short, with 8 bases between. CDR3 length: 14 amino acids. The CDR3 region has the DNA TGCGCCAGCAGCCAAACTAAAAACTACAATGAGCAGTTCTTC. This gives the protein CASSQTKNYNEQFF.

The chain joins TRBV28 to TRBJ2-3, with D perhaps TRBD1 (5 bases). The CDR3 is 14 residues long. CDR1 and CDR2 from the germline V gene are MDHEN and SYDVKM. The ends were cut back, 4 bases at V and 0 bases at J, with 8 bases in the middle. In DNA, the CDR3 is TGTGCCAGCAGTTCTCGACAGAGCACAGATACGCAGTATTTT. Amino acids: CASSSRQSTDTQYF.

CDR3 region: CASSLGSGRGLETQYF. The CDR3 region has the DNA TGTGCCAGCAGCTTGGGTAGCGGGAGAGGGCTCGAGACCCAGTACTTC. V gene TRBV5-4 combines with J gene TRBJ2-5; 9 bases are a match to TRBD2. This CDR3 is built from 16 residues. With V trimmed by 0 bases and J by 5 bases, 8 bases remained unmatched. The V gene's germline CDR1 is SGHNT and CDR2 YYREEE (reference sequence).

The gene calls are TRBV9 and TRBJ2-1; D perhaps matches TRBD2 (5 bases). The germline V gene encodes CDR1 SGDLS and CDR2 YYNGEE. V dropped 4 bases and J dropped 12 bases, with 11 bases sitting between them. The CDR3 has 11 residues. The CDR3 DNA reads as TGTGCCAGCAGCAATCCGAGCGGGCAGTTCTTC. Its translation: CASSNPSGQFF.

The rearrangement uses TRBV6-5 and TRBJ2-2, with 8 bases matching TRBD2. V dropped 10 bases and J dropped 2; count of bases not matched to a gene: 6. Per the germline V gene, CDR1 is MNHEY and CDR2 is SVGAGI. The CDR3 consists of 14 residues. The DNA for the CDR3 is TGTGCCACCGGAGCGGGAGTTAACACCGGGGAGCTGTTTTTT. Translation gives CATGAGVNTGELFF.

J is TRBJ2-7 and V is TRBV11-1; the match to TRBD2 covers 8 bases. CDR1 and CDR2 (germline): SGHAT, FQDESV (reference sequence). CDR3 size: 14 residues. J was trimmed by 4 bases and V by 7 bases; bases with no gene match: 9. The CDR3, as DNA: TGTGCCAGCACCCCGAGTAGCGGGACATACGAGCAGTACTTC. Its protein is CASTPSSGTYEQYF.

In its sample, this clone ranks as medium-sized. V usage is TRBV6-4 and J usage is TRBJ2-2, with D uncertain. CDR1 is MRHNA, CDR2 SNTAGT, per germline. The CDR3 totals 13 residues. V was shortened by 0 bases and J by 4 bases, with 3 bases between the two germline ends. The CDR3 loop is CASSDSGTGELFF. In nucleotides, the CDR3 is TGTGCCAGCAGTGACTCCGGCACCGGGGAGCTGTTTTTT.

J is TRBJ1-1 and V is TRBV2, with 8 bases aligning to TRBD1. Germline V gene data show CDR1 as SNHLY and CDR2 as FYNNEI. V was clipped by 6 bases and J by 5 bases; unmatched bases: 5. The CDR3 is 13 amino acids. Here the CDR3 DNA reads TGTGCCAGCAGCTACAGGGGGGGGACTGAAGCTTTCTTT. Protein sequence: CASSYRGGTEAFF.

A single count supports this clone. V and J are TRBV7-9 and TRBJ1-2; TRBD1 agrees at 7 bases. The CDR3 extends over 18 amino acids. The germline gives CDR1 SEHNR, CDR2 FQNEAQ (reference sequence). After removal of 4 bases from V and 0 bases from J, the junction contained 14 bases not matched to a gene. The CDR3 region is CASSYFPGQILANYGYTF. CDR3 DNA sequence: TGTGCCAGCAGCTACTTCCCGGGACAGATATTAGCTAACTATGGCTACACCTTC. Together with reference TRBV7-9 and TRBJ1-2, the CDR3 gives the full variable domain: DTGVSQNPRHKITKRGQNVTFRCDPISEHNRLYWYRQTLGQGPEFLTYFQNEAQLEKSRLLSDRFSAERPKGSFSTLEIQRTEQGDSAMYLCASSYFPGQILANYGYTFGSGTRLTVV.

This chain links TRBV13 with TRBJ2-7; 9 nucleotides match TRBD2. Per germline, CDR1 PRHDT and CDR2 FYEKMQ (reference sequence). The CDR3 spans 16 residues. After removal of 5 bases from V and 3 bases from J, the junction contained 11 bases not matched to a gene. The CDR3 loop reads CASSPRGSGRIYEQYF. The CDR3 bases are TGTGCCAGCAGCCCCCGCGGTAGCGGGAGAATCTACGAGCAGTACTTC.

The V call is TRBV11-2, the J call TRBJ2-7, with 9 bases lining up with TRBD1. Germline CDR1 reads SGHAT; CDR2 reads FQNNGV. J was trimmed by 1 base and V by 5 bases; bases with no gene match: 6. CDR3 length equals 15 residues. The CDR3 DNA follows: TGTGCCAGCAGCATCGACAGGGGGAATTCCTACGAGCAGTACTTC. It yields the protein CASSIDRGNSYEQYF.

This clone was detected many times. The rearrangement joins TRBV4-3 to TRBJ1-3, with TRBD1 as a possible D gene (5 bases). Germline loops: CDR1 LGHNA, CDR2 YSLEER. The CDR3 consists of 16 residues. V lost 2 bases, J lost 3 bases, and 14 bases lay in between. CDR3 region: CASSQTQGTGGNTIYF. The DNA of the CDR3 is TGCGCCAGCAGCCAAACTCAGGGTACGGGTGGAAACACCATATATTTT.

V usage is TRBV9 and J usage is TRBJ1-4; the D gene is possibly TRBD1 (5 bases). The ends were cut back, 0 bases at V and 5 bases at J, with 8 bases in the middle. The CDR3 runs 14 residues. The germline gives CDR1 SGDLS, CDR2 YYNGEE. CDR3 protein: CASSVGAGNEKLFF. In DNA form, the CDR3 reads TGTGCCAGCAGCGTAGGGGCAGGGAATGAAAAACTGTTTTTT.

This chain joins TRBV15 and TRBJ1-6; 8 bases map to TRBD1. Germline V gene sequence: CDR1 LNHNV, CDR2 YYDKDF (reference sequence). Trimming took 0 bases from V and 9 from J; bases not matched to a gene: 4. This CDR3 spans 15 amino acids. Here the CDR3 reads CATSRERTGSSPLHF. CDR3 DNA sequence: TGTGCCACCAGCAGAGAACGGACAGGGAGTTCACCCCTCCACTTT.

This sequence joins TRBV6-5 and TRBJ1-2; maybe TRBD1 (5 bases). The CDR3 is 16 amino acids. Trimming took 2 bases from V and 3 from J, leaving 16 bases between them. CDR1 and CDR2 from the germline V gene are MNHEY and SVGAGI. CDR3 sequence reads: CASSYGRGGFYYGYTF. DNA of the CDR3: TGTGCCAGCAGTTACGGGCGCGGGGGATTCTACTATGGCTACACCTTC.

The chain employs TRBV14 and TRBJ1-2; the D gene is possibly TRBD1 (5 bases). The germline V gene encodes CDR1 SGHDN and CDR2 FVKESK. The CDR3 sequence is 12 residues long. Trimming pared 1 base from V and 8 bases from J, leaving 8 bases between. The CDR3 sequence is CASSQAGFGYTF. The DNA for the CDR3 is TGTGCCAGCAGCCAAGCAGGGTTCGGCTACACCTTC.

The genes are TRBV27 and TRBJ1-6, with D perhaps TRBD1 (5 bases). The CDR3 length is 13 residues. CDR1 is MNHEY and CDR2 is SMNVEV in the germline V gene (reference sequence). The ends were cut back, 5 bases at V and 10 bases at J, with 12 bases in the middle. The CDR3 here is CASSAGGGSPLHF. The CDR3, as DNA: TGTGCCAGCAGTGCCGGCGGGGGGTCACCCCTCCACTTT.

The rearrangement uses TRBV7-9 and TRBJ2-1, with 10 bases fitting TRBD2. Germline trimming cut 6 bases from V and 4 bases from J; bases unmatched to any gene: 9. The CDR3 consists of 16 residues. From germline, CDR1 is SEHNR and CDR2 FQNEAQ (reference sequence). CDR3 in amino acids: CASRPPGTSVYNEQFF. CDR3 bases: TGTGCCAGCAGGCCCCCGGGGACTAGCGTTTACAATGAGCAGTTCTTC. Variable domain in full (rest from reference TRBV7-9 and TRBJ2-1): DTGVSQNPRHKITKRGQNVTFRCDPISEHNRLYWYRQTLGQGPEFLTYFQNEAQLEKSRLLSDRFSAERPKGSFSTLEIQRTEQGDSAMYLCASRPPGTSVYNEQFFGPGTRLTVL.

J is TRBJ2-2 and V is TRBV28; D not certain. V lost 3 bases and J 0 bases, leaving 8 bases between the germline ends. CDR1 and CDR2 from the germline V gene are MDHEN and SYDVKM. This CDR3 spans 15 amino acids. CDR3: CASSFVTANTGELFF. Here the CDR3 DNA reads TGTGCCAGCAGTTTCGTCACAGCGAACACCGGGGAGCTGTTTTTT.

The chain carries TRBV9 and TRBJ2-5, with D possibly being TRBD2 (6 bases). Germline V lookup: CDR1 SGDLS, CDR2 YYNGEE. This CDR3 is 17 amino acids long. V lost 3 bases and J 4 bases, leaving 22 bases between the germline ends. The CDR3 protein is CASSGGVTGARVETQYF. DNA for the CDR3: TGTGCCAGCAGCGGAGGGGTGACGGGAGCTCGGGTAGAGACCCAGTACTTC.

The genes are TRBV4-1 and TRBJ1-4; 10 bases match TRBD1. Per germline, CDR1 MGHRA and CDR2 YSYEKL. V lost 4 bases to trimming and J lost 8 bases; unmatched junction nucleotides: 7. The CDR3 is 15 amino acids. CDR3 in DNA: TGCGCCAGCAGCCCCGAGGACAGGGGGGGGGAAAAACTGTTTTTT. Its translation is CASSPEDRGGEKLFF.